These T cell receptor beta chains were read from a single sample in a study of T cell responses to AZD1222 COVID-19 vaccine. Some clones are missing from TCRdb's copy, which holds only in-frame ones; the method was immunoSEQ multiplex PCR. The table includes under 140,000 clones, about 85% detected once. The sequenced sample was peripheral blood, obtained on day 0 of AZD1222 vaccination. The receptor source for this set is an adult in good health. Each CDR3 is given with its conserved first and last residue. D genes are given only for firm matches. Where a row states a size, it is once, few, many or the class of an expanded clone; other rows omit it.

V,size,D,J,CDR3,DNA
TRBV5-4,-,-,TRBJ1-1,CASSLTGSPSAFF,TGTGCCAGCAGCTTAACAGGGAGCCCTTCAGCTTTCTTT
TRBV12-3/TRBV12-4,once,-,TRBJ1-2,CASSLTIGYTF,TGTGCCAGCAGTCTAACGATAGGCTACACCTTC
TRBV10-2,-,TRBD1,TRBJ2-2,CASSVQGQGASTGELFF,TGCGCCAGCAGTGTACAAGGGCAGGGGGCGAGCACCGGGGAGCTGTTTTTT
TRBV28,-,TRBD1,TRBJ2-7,CASRGQGRTYEQYF,TGTGCCAGCAGAGGACAGGGGCGTACCTACGAGCAGTACTTC
TRBV9,-,-,TRBJ2-3,CASSLSGGTDTQYF,TGTGCCAGCAGCCTGTCGGGGGGCACAGATACGCAGTATTTT
TRBV7-9,-,-,TRBJ2-2,CASSRNTGELFF,TGTGCCAGCAGCCGGAACACCGGGGAGCTGTTTTTT
TRBV12-5,-,-,TRBJ1-3,CASGLGDSGNTIYF,TGTGCTAGTGGTTTGGGGGACTCTGGAAACACCATATATTTT
TRBV29-1,-,TRBD1,TRBJ1-1,CSGFDRGSNTEAFF,TGCAGCGGTTTCGACAGGGGCTCGAACACTGAAGCTTTCTTT
TRBV2,-,TRBD2,TRBJ2-1,CASSGLANEQFF,TGTGCCAGCAGTGGACTAGCGAATGAGCAGTTCTTC
TRBV5-1,-,-,TRBJ1-4,CASSPGLGAINEKLFF,TGCGCCAGCAGCCCAGGCTTGGGGGCTATTAATGAAAAACTGTTTTTT
TRBV30,once,TRBD1,TRBJ1-4,CAGRGAGGVEKLFF,TGTGCCGGGAGGGGGGCAGGGGGAGTTGAAAAACTGTTTTTT
TRBV6-5,-,TRBD1,TRBJ1-4,CASRKDRENEKLFF,TGTGCCAGCCGAAAGGACAGGGAAAACGAAAAACTGTTTTTT
TRBV28,-,-,TRBJ1-1,CATEPDSPSGNTEAFF,TGTGCCACCGAACCCGATTCCCCAAGTGGGAACACTGAAGCTTTCTTT
TRBV6-5,-,-,TRBJ1-5,CASMTDSNQPQHF,TGTGCCAGCATGACAGATAGCAATCAGCCCCAGCATTTT
TRBV10-3,once,-,TRBJ1-1,CAISAQNTEAFF,TGTGCCATCAGTGCTCAGAACACTGAAGCTTTCTTT
TRBV10-2,once,-,TRBJ2-7,CASKAGSSYEQYF,TGCGCCAGCAAGGCAGGTAGCTCCTACGAGCAGTACTTC